This T cell receptor beta chain was captured in a study of regulatory T cells in long-lasting Graves disease. Whole-study results and caveats: Public clonotype sharing was higher in persistent than newly diagnosed patients.

Time point: newly diagnosed GD, antithyroid drugs for less than 3 months. Isolated PBMC RNA provided the starting material for the TCR library. Both iRepertoire HTBI primers and Arm-PCR of CDR3 regions were used to build the TCR beta libraries. TCRdb itself ran the multiplex PCR reads through MiXCR, one entry per CDR3 protein. The sample carries 620,000 or so distinct CDR3 sequences, 15% to 20% recorded once. This clonotype was seen many times. No antigen is known for it. The CDR3 covers 15 residues. The ends lost 3 bases at V and 10 bases at J; junction bases unmatched: 10. Germline lookup yields CDR1 MNHNS and CDR2 SASEGT. These records were also assigned to another study, of T cells in Graves' hyperthyroidism and ophthalmopathy. According to that study: Diagnoses were established using clinical symptoms, serum thyroxine and TRAb, thyroid ultrasound and orbital computed tomography. The primer set for the first-round RT-PCR of the TCR CDR3 was HTBI.

The rearrangement links TRBV6-1 to TRBJ1-4; 8 nucleotides match TRBD1. The sequenced sample was peripheral blood mononuclear cells (PBMCs), obtained at new diagnosis, from a patient treated with antithyroid drugs. The sequence was obtained from a woman aged 25 to 45 with Graves disease. The CDR3 region has the DNA TGTGCCAGCAGTGATGGACAGGGCGAGTTCGGAAAACTGTTTTTT. Translating gives CASSDGQGEFGKLFF.